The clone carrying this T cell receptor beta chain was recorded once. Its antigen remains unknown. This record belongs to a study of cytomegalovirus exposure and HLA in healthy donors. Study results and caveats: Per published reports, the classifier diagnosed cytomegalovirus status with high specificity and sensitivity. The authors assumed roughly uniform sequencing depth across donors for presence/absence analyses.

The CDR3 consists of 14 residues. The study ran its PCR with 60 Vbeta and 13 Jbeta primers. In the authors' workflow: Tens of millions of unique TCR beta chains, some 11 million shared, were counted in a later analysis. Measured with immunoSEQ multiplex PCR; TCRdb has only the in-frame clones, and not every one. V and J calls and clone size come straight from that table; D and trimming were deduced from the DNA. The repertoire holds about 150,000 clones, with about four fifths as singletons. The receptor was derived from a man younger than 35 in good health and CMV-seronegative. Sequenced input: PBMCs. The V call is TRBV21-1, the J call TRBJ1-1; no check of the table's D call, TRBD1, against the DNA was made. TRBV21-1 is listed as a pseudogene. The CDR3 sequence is CASKPDRVNTEAFF. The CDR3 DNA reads TGTGCCAGCAAGCCGGACAGGGTGAACACTGAAGCTTTCTTT.